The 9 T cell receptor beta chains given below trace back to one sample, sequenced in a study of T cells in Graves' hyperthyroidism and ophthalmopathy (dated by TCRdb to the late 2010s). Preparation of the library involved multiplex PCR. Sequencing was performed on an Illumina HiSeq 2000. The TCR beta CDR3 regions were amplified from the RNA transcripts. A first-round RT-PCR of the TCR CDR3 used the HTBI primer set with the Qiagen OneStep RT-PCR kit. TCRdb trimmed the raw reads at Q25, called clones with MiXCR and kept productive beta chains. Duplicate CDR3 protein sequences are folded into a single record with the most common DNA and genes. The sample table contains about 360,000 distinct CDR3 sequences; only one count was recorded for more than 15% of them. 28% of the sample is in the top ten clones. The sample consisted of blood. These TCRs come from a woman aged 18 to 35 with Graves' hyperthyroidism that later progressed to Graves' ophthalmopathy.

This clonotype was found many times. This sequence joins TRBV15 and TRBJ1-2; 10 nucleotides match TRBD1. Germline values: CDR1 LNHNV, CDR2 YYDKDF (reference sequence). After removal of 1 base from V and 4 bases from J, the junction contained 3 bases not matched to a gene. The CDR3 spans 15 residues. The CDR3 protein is CATSRGTGGIYGYTF. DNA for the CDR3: TGTGCCACCAGCAGAGGGACAGGGGGGATCTATGGCTACACCTTC.

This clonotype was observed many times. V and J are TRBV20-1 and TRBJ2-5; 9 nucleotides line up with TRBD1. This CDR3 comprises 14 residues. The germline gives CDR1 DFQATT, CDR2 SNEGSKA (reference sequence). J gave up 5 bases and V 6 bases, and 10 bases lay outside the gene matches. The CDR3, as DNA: TGCAGTGCAACAACGGACAGGGGTTTGGAGACCCAGTACTTC. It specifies CSATTDRGLETQYF.

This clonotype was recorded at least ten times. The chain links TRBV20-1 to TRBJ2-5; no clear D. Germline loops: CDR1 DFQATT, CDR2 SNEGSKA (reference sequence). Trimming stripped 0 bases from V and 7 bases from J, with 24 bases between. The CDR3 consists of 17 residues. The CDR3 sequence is CSARDRRIEVVLGTQYF. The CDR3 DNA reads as TGCAGTGCTAGAGATCGCCGAATTGAAGTTGTGTTGGGGACCCAGTACTTC.

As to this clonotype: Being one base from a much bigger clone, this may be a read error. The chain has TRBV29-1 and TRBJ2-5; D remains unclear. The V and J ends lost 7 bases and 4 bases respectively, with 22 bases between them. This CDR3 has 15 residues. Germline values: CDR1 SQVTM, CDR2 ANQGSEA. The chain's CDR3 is CSAVGGTLEGETQYF. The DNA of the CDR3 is TGCAGCGCTGTAGGTGGAACCCTGGAAGGAGAGACCCAGTACTTC.

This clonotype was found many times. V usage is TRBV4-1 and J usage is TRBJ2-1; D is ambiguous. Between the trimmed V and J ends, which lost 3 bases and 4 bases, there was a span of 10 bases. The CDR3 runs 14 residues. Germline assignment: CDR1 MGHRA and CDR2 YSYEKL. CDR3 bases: TGCGCCAGCAGCCAGCCGACCAGGTACAATGAGCAGTTCTTC. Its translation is CASSQPTRYNEQFF.

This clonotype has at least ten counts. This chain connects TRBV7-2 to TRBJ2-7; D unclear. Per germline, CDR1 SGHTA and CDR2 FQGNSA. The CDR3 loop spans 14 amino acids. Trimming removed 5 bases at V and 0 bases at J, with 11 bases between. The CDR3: CASSPSFASYEQYF. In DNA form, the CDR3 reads TGTGCCAGCAGCCCCTCCTTCGCCTCCTACGAGCAGTACTTC.

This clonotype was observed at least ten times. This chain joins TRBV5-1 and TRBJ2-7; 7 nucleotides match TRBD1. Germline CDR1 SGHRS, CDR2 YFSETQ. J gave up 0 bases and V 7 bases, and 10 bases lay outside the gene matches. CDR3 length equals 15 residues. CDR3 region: CASRPRQGVSYEQYF. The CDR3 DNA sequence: TGCGCCAGCCGCCCGCGACAGGGTGTCTCCTACGAGCAGTACTTC. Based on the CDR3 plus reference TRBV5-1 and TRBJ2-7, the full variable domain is KAGVTQTPRYLIKTRGQQVTLSCSPISGHRSVSWYQQTPGQGLQFLFEYFSETQRNKGNFPGRFSGRQFSNSRSEMNVSTLELGDSALYLCASRPRQGVSYEQYFGPGTRLTVT.

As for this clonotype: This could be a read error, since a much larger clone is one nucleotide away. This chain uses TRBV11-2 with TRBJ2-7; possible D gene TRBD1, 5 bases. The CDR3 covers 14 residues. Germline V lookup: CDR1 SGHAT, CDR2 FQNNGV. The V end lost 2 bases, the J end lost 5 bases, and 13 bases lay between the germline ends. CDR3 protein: CASSLRGRIDEQYF. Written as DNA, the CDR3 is TGTGCCAGCAGCTTAAGGGGCAGGATCGACGAGCAGTACTTC.

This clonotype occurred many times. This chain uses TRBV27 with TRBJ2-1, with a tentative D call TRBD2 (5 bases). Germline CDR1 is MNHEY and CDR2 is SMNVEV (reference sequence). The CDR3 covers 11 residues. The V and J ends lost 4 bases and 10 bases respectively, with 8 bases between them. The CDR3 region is CASSWEREQFF. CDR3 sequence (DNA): TGTGCCAGCAGTTGGGAGCGAGAGCAGTTCTTC.